The 16 T cell receptor beta chains in this list originate from one sample, sequenced in a study of blood T cell repertoires in COVID-19 (dated by TCRdb to 2019 to 2021). Libraries were constructed by the immunoSEQ multiplex PCR assay. The clones in this table, taken by TCRdb from immuneACCESS, are in-frame only. Not every clone is retained; where verified, under half of the shortfall comes from an unresolved V gene, and the cause of the rest is unknown. The sample table lists roughly 100,000 clones, about 86% of them with a count of one. Together, the top ten hold approximately 3.4% of the sample. Source material: peripheral blood. The receptors were sampled from an elderly woman with active or convalescent COVID-19.

The V and J genes are TRBV5-1 and TRBJ2-5, with a tentative D call TRBD2 (5 bases). Trimming removed 3 bases from V and 5 bases from J, with 17 bases in between. This CDR3 region has 15 residues. Germline CDR1 SGHRS, CDR2 YFSETQ. The chain's CDR3 is CASSSLKLSGETQYF. The CDR3, as DNA: TGCGCCAGCAGCTCTCTGAAGCTCTCGGGGGAGACCCAGTACTTC.

The J gene is TRBJ1-5, the V gene TRBV5-8; D gene unclear. Trimming cost V 7 bases and J 0 bases, with 11 bases left between them. The germline gives CDR1 SGHTS, CDR2 YDEGEE. CDR3 length: 14 residues. In nucleotides, the CDR3 is TGTGCCAGCTTAGACTTGCATAGCAATCAGCCCCAGCATTTT. It translates to CASLDLHSNQPQHF.

This clone has only a few counts. V usage is TRBV19 and J usage is TRBJ1-1; 8 nucleotides align to TRBD1. The CDR3 length is 14 residues. V trimming: 7 bases; J trimming: 0 bases; junction bases outside the gene matches: 4. CDR1 and CDR2 from the germline V gene are LNHDA and SQIVND (reference sequence). CDR3 nucleotides: TGTGCCAGTAAGGGGGACAGGATGAACACTGAAGCTTTCTTT. Translation gives CASKGDRMNTEAFF.

The V gene is TRBV2, the J gene TRBJ2-1, with 11 bases matching TRBD2. The germline V gene has CDR1 SNHLY and CDR2 FYNNEI. Losses at the gene ends were 7 bases for V and 4 bases for J; bases not matched to a gene: 6. The CDR3 is 15 residues long. The CDR3 coding sequence is TGTGCCAGCACCCAGCGGACTAGCGGGTACAATGAGCAGTTCTTC. Its translation: CASTQRTSGYNEQFF.

This clone turned up a few times. Other DNA sequences in the same sample also yield this CDR3. The chain joins TRBV7-2 to TRBJ1-5; 8 nucleotides align to TRBD1. V was pared by 6 bases and J by 4 bases, with 5 bases of the junction left unmatched. Germline V gene data show CDR1 as SGHTA and CDR2 as FQGNSA. This CDR3 region has 14 residues. This chain's CDR3 is CASSIQGGNQPQHF. CDR3 DNA sequence: TGTGCCAGCAGTATACAGGGGGGTAATCAGCCCCAGCATTTT. Drawing the rest from reference TRBV7-2 and TRBJ1-5, the complete variable domain is GAGVSQSPSNKVTEKGKDVELRCDPISGHTALYWYRQSLGQGLEFLIYFQGNSAPDKSGLPSDRFSAERTGGSVSTLTIQRTQQEDSAVYLCASSIQGGNQPQHFGDGTRLSIL.

The chain joins TRBV7-2 to TRBJ2-7; D uncertain. From germline, CDR1 is SGHTA and CDR2 FQGNSA. V shed 4 bases and J shed 3 bases, with 10 bases lying between them. The CDR3 extends over 13 amino acids. This CDR3 reads CASSSNFFYEQYF. In nucleotides, the CDR3 is TGTGCCAGCAGCTCCAACTTTTTCTACGAGCAGTACTTC.

The V and J genes are TRBV28 and TRBJ1-1; 8 nucleotides agree with TRBD1. J lost 3 bases, V lost 3 bases, and 6 bases had no gene match. The CDR3 totals 15 residues. Germline V lookup: CDR1 MDHEN, CDR2 SYDVKM. In nucleotides, the CDR3 is TGTGCCAGCAGTTTGGAGACAGGGGTCGACACTGAAGCTTTCTTT. Encoded protein: CASSLETGVDTEAFF.

This clone qualifies as medium-sized. The chain recombines TRBV5-5 with TRBJ2-7; D might be TRBD1 (5 bases). Germline CDR1 SGHKS, CDR2 YYEKEE (reference sequence). Between the trimmed V and J ends, which lost 2 bases and 4 bases, there was a span of 7 bases. CDR3 length equals 12 residues. CDR3 sequence: CASSFSGYEQYF. The DNA for the CDR3 is TGTGCCAGCAGCTTTTCAGGGTACGAGCAGTACTTC.

A few counts support this clone. The V gene is TRBV6-5, the J gene TRBJ1-5; 7 nucleotides agree with TRBD1. With V trimmed by 5 bases and J by 4 bases, 2 bases remained unmatched. The V gene's germline CDR1 is MNHEY and CDR2 SVGAGI. CDR3 length: 13 amino acids. This chain's CDR3 is CASSQDRNQPQHF. As DNA, the CDR3 is TGTGCCAGCAGTCAGGACAGGAATCAGCCCCAGCATTTT.

As concerns this clone: In the same sample, other DNA sequences code for this CDR3. V usage is TRBV7-2 and J usage is TRBJ2-3; D is ambiguous. Germline lookup yields CDR1 SGHTA and CDR2 FQGNSA. With 1 base removed from V and 0 bases from J, the gap between germline ends came to 8 bases. The length of the CDR3 is 15 residues. The CDR3 DNA follows: TGTGCCAGCAGCTTAGGGCTAGTTAGCACAGATACGCAGTATTTT. Encoded protein: CASSLGLVSTDTQYF.

This clone has just a few counts. This chain connects TRBV14 to TRBJ2-2, with 10 positions matching TRBD1. The J segment lost 1 base and the V segment lost 4 bases, leaving 3 bases of the junction unmatched. Germline V gene data show CDR1 as SGHDN and CDR2 as FVKESK. The CDR3 contains 16 residues. DNA of the CDR3: TGTGCCAGCAGCCTGGGACAGGGGAGGAACACCGGGGAGCTGTTTTTT. This codes for CASSLGQGRNTGELFF.

Only one count was recorded for this clone. This chain connects TRBV28 to TRBJ1-3, with D tentatively TRBD1 (5 bases). The CDR3 loop spans 16 amino acids. Looked up from germline, CDR1 is MDHEN and CDR2 is SYDVKM. Trimming stripped 7 bases from V and 0 bases from J, with 16 bases between. As DNA, the CDR3 is TGTGCCAGCACCATTCCGACGGGGGGCTCTGGAAACACCATATATTTT. Protein: CASTIPTGGSGNTIYF.

The rearrangement joins TRBV24-1 to TRBJ1-2; D unresolved. This CDR3 is built from 11 residues. Trimming stripped 1 base from V and 8 bases from J, with 4 bases between. CDR1 is KGHDR, CDR2 SFDVKD, per germline. The CDR3, as DNA: TGTGCCACCAGTGATTTCGGGGGCTACACCTTC. Its translation: CATSDFGGYTF.

This sequence joins TRBV15 and TRBJ1-2; 7 bases match TRBD1. The germline CDR1 and CDR2 sequences are LNHNV and YYDKDF (reference sequence). The CDR3 totals 16 residues. J gave up 8 bases and V 0 bases, and 12 bases lay outside the gene matches. CDR3 residues: CATSRDTGKGAFGYTF. The DNA for the CDR3 is TGTGCCACCAGCAGAGATACGGGCAAGGGGGCGTTCGGCTACACCTTC.

The chain uses TRBV5-6 and TRBJ1-5, with a possible D match to TRBD1 (5 bases). The CDR3 consists of 16 residues. Trimming stripped 4 bases from V and 6 bases from J, with 20 bases between. Germline CDR1 is SGHDT and CDR2 is YYEEEE. The CDR3 here is CASSGGSPGESQPQHF. Here the CDR3 DNA reads TGTGCCAGCAGCGGGGGAAGTCCGGGGGAGAGTCAGCCCCAGCATTTT.

The chain recombines TRBV19 with TRBJ1-5; TRBD1 matches at 8 bases. The CDR3 covers 18 residues. Losses at the gene ends were 7 bases for V and 0 bases for J; bases not matched to a gene: 14. Per germline, CDR1 LNHDA and CDR2 SQIVND (reference sequence). The CDR3 is CASTSTGTGLYSNQPQHF. The CDR3 DNA reads as TGTGCCAGTACCTCGACCGGGACAGGCCTTTATAGCAATCAGCCCCAGCATTTT.